This T cell receptor (beta chain) was sequenced in a study of blood T cell repertoires in COVID-19. Measured with immunoSEQ multiplex PCR; TCRdb has only the in-frame clones, and not every one. The data show 180,000 or so clones, with 70% to 90% seen just once and more than 0.75% held by the top ten. J gave up 4 bases and V 6 bases, and 12 bases lay outside the gene matches. Germline assignment: CDR1 SGHRS and CDR2 YFSETQ. This CDR3 contains 17 residues. Researchers sorted participants into cohorts using their self-reported clinical history. For recovered donors of Cohort 3, there were two negative PCRs, clearance, or symptom resolution.

This sequence was found in a woman aged 18-35 years who had recovered from COVID-19. This sequence joins TRBV5-1 and TRBJ2-2, with 10 nucleotides matching TRBD1. The sequencing sample was made of PBMCs or T cells enriched from blood (not recorded which). CDR3 nucleotide sequence: TGCGCCAGCAATCCTAGACAGGGGGCTGTAGGCACCGGGGAGCTGTTTTTT. It encodes CASNPRQGAVGTGELFF.